The 10 T cell receptor beta chains below were found in one sample sequenced in a study of T cell responses to AZD1222 COVID-19 vaccine. Data came from immunoSEQ multiplex PCR; TCRdb stores just in-frame clones and leaves some out. The sample lists 150,000 to 180,000 clones; around 85% were seen once. The specimen comprised peripheral blood, sampled on day 0 of MenACWY control vaccination. All receptors come from an adult in good health.

This chain joins TRBV9 and TRBJ1-1, with 10 bases identical to TRBD1. The CDR3 is made up of 14 amino acids. Unmatched junction bases numbered 1, after V lost 4 bases and J lost 1 base. Germline CDR1 SGDLS, CDR2 YYNGEE. The CDR3 DNA follows: TGTGCCAGCAGCAGGACAGGGGGGAACACTGAAGCTTTCTTT. Translated, it gives CASSRTGGNTEAFF.

The V gene is TRBV5-6, the J gene TRBJ1-1; D remains ambiguous. The CDR3 consists of 15 residues. V was pared by 1 base and J by 4 bases, with 14 bases between. Germline CDR1 and CDR2: SGHDT and YYEEEE. CDR3 amino acids: CASSLPTSFATEAFF. CDR3 sequence (DNA): TGTGCCAGCAGCTTGCCGACATCCTTTGCCACTGAAGCTTTCTTT.

This sequence joins TRBV28 and TRBJ1-1; 8 bases line up with TRBD1. Losses at the gene ends were 7 bases for V and 9 bases for J; bases not matched to a gene: 7. This CDR3 has 12 amino acids. Germline CDR1 is MDHEN and CDR2 is SYDVKM. The CDR3 nucleotides are TGTGCCAGCATCCAGGGGGCGAGGAAAGCTTTCTTT. Translating it yields CASIQGARKAFF. The complete variable domain, with remaining parts taken from reference TRBV28 and TRBJ1-1, reads DVKVTQSSRYLVKRTGEKVFLECVQDMDHENMFWYRQDPGLGLRLIYFSYDVKMKEKGDIPEGYSVSREKKERFSLILESASTNQTSMYLCASIQGARKAFFGQGTRLTVV.

This chain connects TRBV6-2 or TRBV6-3 to TRBJ2-7, with a weak D call TRBD1 (5 bases). The V gene's germline CDR1 is MNHEY and CDR2 SVGEGT. The CDR3 is made up of 16 amino acids. Trimming cost V 0 bases and J 0 bases, with 12 bases left between them. As DNA, the CDR3 is TGTGCCAGCAGTTACTCGGTCAGGGTGAACTCCTACGAGCAGTACGTC. It translates to CASSYSVRVNSYEQYV.

This clone was seen just once. V and J are TRBV5-1 and TRBJ2-2; TRBD1 might be the D (6 bases). Germline CDR1 is SGHRS and CDR2 is YFSETQ. Trimming took 4 bases from V and 2 from J, leaving 12 bases between them. CDR3 length: 15 amino acids. In DNA, the CDR3 is TGCGCCAGCAGCAAGGGACAATATAACACCGGGGAGCTGTTTTTT. It codes for CASSKGQYNTGELFF.

Written as DNA, the CDR3 is TGTGCCAGCAGTTACTTTTCCCGTAGCAATCAGCCCCAGCATTTT. Residues: CASSYFSRSNQPQHF. The chain combines TRBV6-2 or TRBV6-3 with TRBJ1-5; D unclear. The V gene lost 1 base and the J gene lost 0 bases, with 7 bases spanning the gap. Looked up from germline, CDR1 is MNHEY and CDR2 is SVGEGT. This CDR3 is built from 15 residues.

The genes are TRBV18 and TRBJ1-3, with 7 nucleotides matching TRBD1. Germline V CDR1 and CDR2: KGHSH, LQKENI. The CDR3 has 16 residues. J was trimmed by 0 bases and V by 3 bases; bases with no gene match: 5. The CDR3 nucleotides read TGTGCCAGCTCACCCTGGGACAGTAACTCTGGAAACACCATATATTTT. This encodes CASSPWDSNSGNTIYF.

This chain links TRBV5-1 with TRBJ2-1, with a weak D call TRBD2 (5 bases). The V end was cut by 4 bases, the J end by 7 bases, with 15 bases between. This CDR3 region has 14 residues. The germline gives CDR1 SGHRS, CDR2 YFSETQ. CDR3 in DNA: TGCGCCAGCAGCCTAAACAGTCTAGCAAATGAGCAGTTCTTC. The encoded protein is CASSLNSLANEQFF. The variable domain in full, with the rest retrieved from reference TRBV5-1 and TRBJ2-1, is KAGVTQTPRYLIKTRGQQVTLSCSPISGHRSVSWYQQTPGQGLQFLFEYFSETQRNKGNFPGRFSGRQFSNSRSEMNVSTLELGDSALYLCASSLNSLANEQFFGPGTRLTVL.

For the CDR3, the DNA is TGTGCCAGCAGGCGAGTCGTACAACAGGTTCTGAACACTGAAGCTTTCTTT. This codes for CASRRVVQQVLNTEAFF. The chain has TRBV2 and TRBJ1-1; a weak D match, TRBD1 (5 bases). CDR3 length equals 17 residues. Germline V CDR1 and CDR2: SNHLY, FYNNEI. The V and J ends lost 6 bases and 0 bases respectively, with 20 bases between them.

The chain links TRBV28 to TRBJ2-7; D unresolved. V gave up 2 bases and J gave up 4 bases, with 18 bases separating them. The CDR3 runs to 16 residues. Germline lookup yields CDR1 MDHEN and CDR2 SYDVKM. DNA of the CDR3: TGTGCCAGCAGTTTAAGCCTGGTCTCATTAACATACGAGCAGTACGTC. Translating gives CASSLSLVSLTYEQYV.